This T cell receptor (beta chain) was identified in a study of shared clonotypes between healthy human individuals. Study outcomes and limitations: Of the naive CD4 clonotypes, around 4.9% were shared across a few donors.

Deep level was the assay's run setting. TCRdb keeps only in-frame clones here, not all; method: immunoSEQ multiplex PCR. The sample records some 1.4 million clones, roughly 96% being singletons. The study drew its donors from healthy HIV-negative adults without recent acute infections or vaccinations. Concerning this clone: The target antigen is unknown.

The CDR3 is made up of 15 amino acids. The trim removed 9 bases at V and 1 base at J, leaving 6 bases unmatched. The germline CDR1 and CDR2 sequences are LNHDA and SQIVND (reference sequence). This rearrangement joins TRBV19 to TRBJ2-2, with 9 bases fitting TRBD1. Input material: naive CD4+ T cells sorted from blood. As to subset: CD45RA+ positively selected. The TCR comes from a man aged 30 to 39 in good health. CDR3 nucleotides: TGTGCCAGCAGAAACAGGGGGCGGAACACCGGGGAGCTGTTTTTT. This translates into CASRNRGRNTGELFF.